The sequence of this T cell receptor beta chain was determined in a study of cytomegalovirus exposure and HLA in healthy donors. Everyone who donated was a healthy bone marrow donor. Overall study results and limits: TCR beta V- and J-gene trimming was later associated with a missense DCLRE1C variant. Being productive about 90% or about 30% of the time was typical of most TCR beta V segments in an earlier analysis.

With respect to this clone: What it binds is unknown.

PCR involved 60 Vbeta and 13 Jbeta primers. The protocol was immunoSEQ multiplex PCR, while the TCRdb copy is restricted to in-frame clones and leaves out a portion. The sample yields about 160,000 clones, roughly 85% seen once. Trimming took 2 bases from V and 5 from J; bases not matched to a gene: 9. The CDR3 length is 17 residues. This sequence joins TRBV5-3 and TRBJ2-3, with 12 bases that match TRBD2. Being an ORF, TRBV5-3 has a function that is uncertain. The sample comprised PBMCs. The TCR was taken from a middle-aged man in good health and CMV-seronegative. The DNA of the CDR3 is TGTGCCAGAAGCTTTAGTCCTAGCGGGAGGGCCGGAGATACGCAGTATTTT. Residues: CARSFSPSGRAGDTQYF.